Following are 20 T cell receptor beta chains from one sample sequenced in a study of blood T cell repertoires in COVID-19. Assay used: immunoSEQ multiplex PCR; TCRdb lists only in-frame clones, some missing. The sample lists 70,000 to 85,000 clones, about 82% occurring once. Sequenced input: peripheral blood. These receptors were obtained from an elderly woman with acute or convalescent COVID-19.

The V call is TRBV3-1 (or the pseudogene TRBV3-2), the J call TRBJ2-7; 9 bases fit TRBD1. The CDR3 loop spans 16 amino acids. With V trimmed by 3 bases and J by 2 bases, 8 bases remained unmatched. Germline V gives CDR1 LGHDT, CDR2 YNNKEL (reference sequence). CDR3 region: CASSQGPTGGPYEQYF. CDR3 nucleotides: TGTGCCAGCAGCCAGGGCCCGACAGGGGGTCCCTACGAGCAGTACTTC.

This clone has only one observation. CDR3 DNA: TGTGCCAGTAGTATGGACAGGTGGGGCAATCAGCCCCAGCATTTT. It yields the protein CASSMDRWGNQPQHF. The chain uses TRBV19 and TRBJ1-5, with TRBD1 matching over 7 bases. Trimming at V came to 3 bases and at J to 2 bases, leaving 4 bases not matched to a gene. Germline V gene lookup returns CDR1 LNHDA and CDR2 SQIVND (reference sequence). The CDR3 contains 15 residues.

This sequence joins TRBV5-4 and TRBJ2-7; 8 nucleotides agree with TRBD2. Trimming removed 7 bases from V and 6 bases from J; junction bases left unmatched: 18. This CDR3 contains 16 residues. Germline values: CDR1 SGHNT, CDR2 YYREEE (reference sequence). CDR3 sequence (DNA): TGTGCCAGCGGTCATGGCGGGGGGACCCTAAACGGCGAGCAGTACTTC. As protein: CASGHGGGTLNGEQYF.

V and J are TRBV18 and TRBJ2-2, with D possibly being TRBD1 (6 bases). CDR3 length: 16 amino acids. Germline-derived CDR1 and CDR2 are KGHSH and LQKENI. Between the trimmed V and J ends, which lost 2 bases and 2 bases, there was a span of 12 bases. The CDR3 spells CASSPARTENTGELFF. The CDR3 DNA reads TGTGCCAGCTCACCAGCCCGGACAGAAAACACCGGGGAGCTGTTTTTT.

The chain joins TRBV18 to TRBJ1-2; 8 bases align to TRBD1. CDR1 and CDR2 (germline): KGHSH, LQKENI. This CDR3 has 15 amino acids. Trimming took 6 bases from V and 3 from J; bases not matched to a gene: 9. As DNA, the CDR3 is TGTGCCAGCTCCCGCGACAGGGGTCGGCACTATGGCTACACCTTC. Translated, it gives CASSRDRGRHYGYTF.

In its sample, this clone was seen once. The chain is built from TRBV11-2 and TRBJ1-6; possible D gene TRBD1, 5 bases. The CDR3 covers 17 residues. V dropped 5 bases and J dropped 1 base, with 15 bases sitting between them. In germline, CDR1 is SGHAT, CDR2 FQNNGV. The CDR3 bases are TGTGCCAGCAGCCTCTACCGGGGGGTTTCCTATAATTCACCCCTCCACTTT. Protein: CASSLYRGVSYNSPLHF.

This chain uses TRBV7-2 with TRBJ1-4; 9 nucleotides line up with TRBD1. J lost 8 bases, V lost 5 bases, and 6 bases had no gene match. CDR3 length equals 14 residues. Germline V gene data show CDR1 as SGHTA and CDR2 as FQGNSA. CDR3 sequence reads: CASSPFGTGEKLFF. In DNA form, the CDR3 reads TGTGCCAGCAGCCCCTTCGGGACAGGGGAAAAACTGTTTTTT.

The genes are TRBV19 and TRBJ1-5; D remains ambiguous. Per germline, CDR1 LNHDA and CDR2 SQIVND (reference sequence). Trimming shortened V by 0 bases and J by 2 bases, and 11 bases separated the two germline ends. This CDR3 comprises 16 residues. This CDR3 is CASSIDSPSGNQPQHF. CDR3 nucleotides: TGTGCCAGTAGTATAGATTCCCCGTCGGGCAATCAGCCCCAGCATTTT.

The CDR3 bases are TGCAGTGCTAGTATTAGGACAGGGGGCAATCAGCCCCAGCATTTT. Translation gives CSASIRTGGNQPQHF. The chain has TRBV20-1 and TRBJ1-5; 9 positions match TRBD1. The V and J ends lost 3 bases and 2 bases, in that order; junction bases with no gene match: 5. This CDR3 spans 15 amino acids. Germline assignment: CDR1 DFQATT and CDR2 SNEGSKA (reference sequence).

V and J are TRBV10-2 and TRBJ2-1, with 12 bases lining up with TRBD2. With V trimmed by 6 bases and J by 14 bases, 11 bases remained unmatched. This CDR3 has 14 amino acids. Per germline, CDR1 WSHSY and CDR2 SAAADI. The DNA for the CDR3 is TGCGCCAGCAGGGTGTCTAGCGGGGGGGAGAAGGAGTTCTTC. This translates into CASRVSSGGEKEFF.

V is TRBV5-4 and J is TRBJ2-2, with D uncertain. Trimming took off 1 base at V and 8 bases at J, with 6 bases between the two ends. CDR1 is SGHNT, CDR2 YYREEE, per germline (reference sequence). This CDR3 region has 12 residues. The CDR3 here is CASSLNRGELFF. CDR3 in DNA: TGTGCCAGCAGCTTGAACAGAGGGGAGCTGTTTTTT.

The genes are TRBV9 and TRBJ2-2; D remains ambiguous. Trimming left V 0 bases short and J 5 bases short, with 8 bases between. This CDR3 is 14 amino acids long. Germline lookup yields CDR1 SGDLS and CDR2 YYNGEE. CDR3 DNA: TGTGCCAGCAGCGTAGCTACCTCTACCGGGGAGCTGTTTTTT. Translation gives CASSVATSTGELFF.

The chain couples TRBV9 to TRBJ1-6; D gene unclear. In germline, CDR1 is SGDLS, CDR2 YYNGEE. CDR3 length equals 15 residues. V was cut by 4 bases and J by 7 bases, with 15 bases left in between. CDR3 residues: CASSTYRENNSPLHF. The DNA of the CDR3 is TGTGCCAGCAGCACTTACCGGGAGAACAATTCACCCCTCCACTTT.

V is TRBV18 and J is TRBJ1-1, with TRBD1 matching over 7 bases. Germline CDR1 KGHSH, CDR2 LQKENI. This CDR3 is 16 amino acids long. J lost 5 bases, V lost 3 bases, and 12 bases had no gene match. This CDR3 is CASSPLPEGARTEAFF. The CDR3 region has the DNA TGTGCCAGCTCACCTTTACCAGAGGGGGCGCGGACTGAAGCTTTCTTT.

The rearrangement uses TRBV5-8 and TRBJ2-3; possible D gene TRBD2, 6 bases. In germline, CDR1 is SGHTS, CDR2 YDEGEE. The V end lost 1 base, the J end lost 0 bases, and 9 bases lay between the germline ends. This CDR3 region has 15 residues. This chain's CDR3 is CASSLTLASTDTQYF. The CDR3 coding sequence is TGTGCCAGCAGCTTGACACTAGCTAGCACAGATACGCAGTATTTT.

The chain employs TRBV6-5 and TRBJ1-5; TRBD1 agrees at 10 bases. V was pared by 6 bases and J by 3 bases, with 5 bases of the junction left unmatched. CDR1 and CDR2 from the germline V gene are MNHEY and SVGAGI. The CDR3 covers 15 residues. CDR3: CASRVGQGYNQPQHF. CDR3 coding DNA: TGTGCCAGCAGGGTGGGACAGGGGTACAATCAGCCCCAGCATTTT.

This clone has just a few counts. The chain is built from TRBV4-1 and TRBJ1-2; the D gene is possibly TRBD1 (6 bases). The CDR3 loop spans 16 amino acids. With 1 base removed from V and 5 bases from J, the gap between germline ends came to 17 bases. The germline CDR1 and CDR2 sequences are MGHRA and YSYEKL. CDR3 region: CASSQGTEGRTYGYTF. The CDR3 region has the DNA TGCGCCAGCAGCCAAGGGACAGAGGGAAGAACTTATGGCTACACCTTC.

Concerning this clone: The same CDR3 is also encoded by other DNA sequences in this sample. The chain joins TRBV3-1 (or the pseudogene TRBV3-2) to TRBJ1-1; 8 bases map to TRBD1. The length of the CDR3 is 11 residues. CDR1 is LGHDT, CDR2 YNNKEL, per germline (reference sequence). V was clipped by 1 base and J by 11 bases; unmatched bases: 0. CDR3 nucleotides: TGTGCCAGCAGCCAAGGACAGGGGGCTTTCTTT. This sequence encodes CASSQGQGAFF.

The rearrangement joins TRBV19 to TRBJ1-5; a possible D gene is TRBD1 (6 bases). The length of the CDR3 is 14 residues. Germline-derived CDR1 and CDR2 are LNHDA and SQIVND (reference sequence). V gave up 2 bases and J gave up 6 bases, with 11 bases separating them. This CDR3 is CASSIIGGGQPQHF. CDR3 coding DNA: TGTGCCAGTAGTATAATAGGGGGTGGTCAGCCCCAGCATTTT.

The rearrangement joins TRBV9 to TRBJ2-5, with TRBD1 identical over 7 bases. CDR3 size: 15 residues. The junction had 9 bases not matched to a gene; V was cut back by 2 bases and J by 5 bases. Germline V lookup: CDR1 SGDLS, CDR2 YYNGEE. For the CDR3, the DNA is TGTGCCAGCAGCGTGGCAGGGGGTATGCTGGAGACCCAGTACTTC. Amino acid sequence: CASSVAGGMLETQYF. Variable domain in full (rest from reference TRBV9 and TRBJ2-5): DSGVTQTPKHLITATGQRVTLRCSPRSGDLSVYWYQQSLDQGLQFLIQYYNGEERAKGNILERFSAQQFPDLHSELNLSSLELGDSALYFCASSVAGGMLETQYFGPGTRLLVL.